The rows below give T cell receptor beta chains drawn from one sample of a study of T-cell reconstitution after alpha-beta-depleted transplantation in children. TCRdb re-called the PCR reads through MiXCR, storing one row per CDR3 protein. This sample carries about 27,000 distinct CDR3 sequences, 15% to 20% of them seen once, and the ten largest clones take around 36%. This specimen consisted of PBMCs, mostly from graft donor cells, obtained 60 days after TCRalphabeta/CD19-depleted stem cell transplant. All receptors come from a male patient aged 2 to 10 who had a stem cell transplant for acute lymphoblastic leukemia, so the T cells may come from the graft donor. Both conserved end residues are part of each CDR3. A D gene is named only where the DNA matches it firmly. Rows give clone size only sometimes, using once, few, many, or a class for an expanded clone.

>TRBD1|TRBV29-1|.|TRBJ1-5
CSVGQGFVPGRNQPQHF
TGCAGCGTTGGACAGGGGTTCGTCCCTGGTCGCAATCAGCCCCAGCATTTT
>TRBD2|TRBV6-1|many|TRBJ2-1
CASSKERGYEQFF
TGTGCCAGCAGTAAAGAGCGGGGGTATGAGCAGTTCTTC
>.|TRBV7-9|many|TRBJ1-1
CASSPSIVGSEAFF
TGTGCCAGCAGCCCGTCTATCGTGGGGTCTGAAGCTTTCTTT
>TRBD1|TRBV7-4|few|TRBJ1-1
CSSSLSPYPTGGSTEAFF
TGTTCCAGCAGCTTATCCCCCTACCCGACAGGGGGTAGTACTGAAGCTTTCTTT
>.|TRBV20-1|few|TRBJ2-7
CSARDLTGDSYYEQYF
TGCAGTGCTAGAGATTTAACAGGGGACTCCTATTACGAGCAGTACTTC
>.|TRBV2|many|TRBJ2-7
CASKAGLSYEQYF
TGTGCCAGCAAAGCAGGGCTCTCCTACGAGCAGTACTTC
>.|TRBV11-2|few|TRBJ2-3
CASSLSSGGADTQYF
TGTGCCAGCAGCTTAAGTAGCGGCGGGGCAGATACGCAGTATTTT
>.|TRBV20-1|.|TRBJ2-1
CSVTRGGYNEQFF
TGCAGTGTGACCCGTGGGGGGTACAATGAGCAGTTCTTC
>TRBD1|TRBV18|many|TRBJ1-1
CASSLDSGGTGTEAFF
TGTGCCAGCTCACTCGATTCAGGGGGCACGGGCACTGAAGCTTTCTTT
>.|TRBV6-2/TRBV6-3|many|TRBJ2-2
CAVTLSRAANTGELFF
TGTGCCGTAACATTATCCAGGGCGGCCAACACCGGGGAGCTGTTTTTT
>TRBD2|TRBV6-5|.|TRBJ2-3
CASSLTGLAGGTDTQYF
TGTGCCAGCAGTTTGACAGGACTAGCGGGGGGAACAGATACGCAGTATTTT
>.|TRBV4-2|.|TRBJ2-7
CASSQDTSGASYEQYF
TGTGCCAGCAGCCAAGATACCAGTGGGGCTTCCTACGAGCAGTACTTC
>TRBD1|TRBV20-1|few|TRBJ1-6
CSARDPRQGSNSPLHF
TGCAGTGCTAGAGATCCCCGACAGGGGTCGAATTCACCCCTCCACTTT
>.|TRBV28|.|TRBJ2-3
CASSFRFTRGTQYF
TGTGCCAGCAGTTTCCGGTTTACCCGGGGTACGCAGTATTTT
>.|TRBV4-2|medium-sized|TRBJ1-1
CASSQDTNTEAFF
TGTGCCAGCAGCCAAGATACGAACACTGAAGCTTTCTTT
>TRBD1|TRBV7-9|.|TRBJ2-5
CASSFLTGGGETQYF
TGTGCCAGCAGCTTTCTCACAGGGGGCGGAGAGACCCAGTACTTC
>TRBD1|TRBV24-1|.|TRBJ2-6
CATSTGTGLLEGANVLTF
TGTGCCACCAGCACCGGGACAGGGTTGTTGGAAGGGGCCAACGTCCTGACTTTC
>TRBD1|TRBV6-2/TRBV6-3|.|TRBJ1-1
CASTERTGSSGEAFF
TGTGCCAGCACAGAACGGACAGGGAGTAGTGGTGAAGCTTTCTTT
>.|TRBV28|.|TRBJ1-5
CASSLYGRTENQPQHF
TGTGCCAGCAGTTTATATGGTCGGACAGAGAATCAGCCCCAGCATTTT
>.|TRBV5-5|many|TRBJ2-7
CASSLEGGIYEQYF
TGTGCCAGCAGCTTGGAGGGGGGGATATACGAGCAGTACTTC
>.|TRBV14|.|TRBJ2-1
CASSQTQGLYNEQFF
TGTGCCAGCAGCCAAACACAGGGTTTATACAATGAGCAGTTCTTC
>.|TRBV5-6|few|TRBJ1-2
CASSLAGGFDYGYTF
TGTGCCAGCAGCTTGGCTGGGGGTTTCGACTATGGCTACACCTTC
>.|TRBV7-2|.|TRBJ2-1
CASSLGGAMGNEQFF
TGTGCCAGCAGCTTAGGGGGGGCCATGGGCAATGAGCAGTTCTTC
>TRBD2|TRBV4-3|.|TRBJ2-1
CASSQAGGSYNEQFF
TGCGCCAGCAGCCAAGCGGGAGGCTCCTACAATGAGCAGTTCTTC
>.|TRBV20-1|few|TRBJ1-4
CSAFLGGSSNEKLFF
TGCAGTGCTTTCTTGGGGGGCAGCTCAAATGAAAAACTGTTTTTT
>.|TRBV9|.|TRBJ2-1
CASSVDPGEQFF
TGTGCCAGCAGCGTAGACCCAGGGGAGCAGTTCTTC